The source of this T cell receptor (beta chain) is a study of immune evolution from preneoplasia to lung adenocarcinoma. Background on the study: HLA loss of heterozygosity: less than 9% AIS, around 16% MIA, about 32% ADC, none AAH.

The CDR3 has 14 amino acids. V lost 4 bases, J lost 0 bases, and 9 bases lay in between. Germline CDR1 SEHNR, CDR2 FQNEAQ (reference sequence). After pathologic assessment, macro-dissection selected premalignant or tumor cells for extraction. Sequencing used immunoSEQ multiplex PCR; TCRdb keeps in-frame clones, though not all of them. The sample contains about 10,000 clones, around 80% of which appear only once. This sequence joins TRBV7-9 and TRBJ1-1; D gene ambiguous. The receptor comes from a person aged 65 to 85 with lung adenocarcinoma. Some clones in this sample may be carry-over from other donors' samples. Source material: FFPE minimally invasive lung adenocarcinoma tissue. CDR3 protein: CASSSAFLNTEAFF. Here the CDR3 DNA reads TGTGCCAGCAGCTCGGCCTTTTTGAACACTGAAGCTTTCTTT.